Listed below are T cell receptor beta chains from one sample, sequenced in a study of T-cell memory formation after mild COVID-19. Each CDR3 protein is one row after TCRdb ran MiXCR on the 5' RACE reads. The table includes around 140,000 distinct CDR3 sequences, approximately 6% detected once. The specimen sequenced was PBMCs or a T cell subset sorted from them (not recorded which). Source of these receptors: an adult woman who had mild COVID-19 (a few samples of this study predate the infection). Cell type and time point are not known. The CDR3 runs from the conserved cysteine through the conserved F or W. The order of the fields is V gene, J gene, D gene, clone size, CDR3 protein, CDR3 DNA. The D gene is left open where the match is weak. Clone size is given for some rows only: seen once, a few or many times, or a class if the clone is expanded.

>TRBV27|TRBJ2-3|TRBD2|.
CASSFSGLALGDTQYF
TGTGCCAGCAGTTTTTCGGGACTAGCCCTTGGAGATACGCAGTATTTT
>TRBV15|TRBJ1-2|.|.
CATSTSTGPRTF
TGTGCCACCAGCACCTCGACAGGTCCGAGGACCTTC
>TRBV7-2|TRBJ2-1|TRBD2|many
CASSHSGRGDYNEQFF
TGTGCCAGCAGCCATAGCGGGAGGGGGGATTACAATGAGCAGTTCTTC
>TRBV2|TRBJ2-1|.|many
CASSPDSSSYNEQFF
TGTGCCAGCAGTCCCGACTCAAGCTCCTACAATGAGCAGTTCTTC
>TRBV25-1|TRBJ1-1|TRBD1|few
CASSANPGQGAGGDTEAFF
TGTGCCAGCAGCGCAAACCCCGGGCAGGGGGCTGGGGGGGATACTGAAGCTTTCTTT
>TRBV5-5|TRBJ2-2|TRBD1|.
CASSLGAGTGNTGELFF
TGTGCCAGCAGCTTGGGGGCCGGGACAGGGAACACCGGGGAGCTGTTTTTT
>TRBV3-1|TRBJ2-3|TRBD2|.
CASSQERGSTDTQYF
TGTGCCAGCAGCCAGGAGCGGGGGAGCACAGATACGCAGTATTTT
>TRBV7-8|TRBJ1-2|.|many
CASSFSTGYGYTF
TGTGCCAGCAGCTTCAGTACGGGCTATGGCTACACCTTC
>TRBV3-1|TRBJ1-4|.|.
CASSPRNEKLFF
TGTGCCAGCAGCCCGCGGAATGAAAAACTGTTTTTT
>TRBV20-1|TRBJ2-5|.|many
CSATIPYRSADQETQYF
TGCAGTGCTACCATCCCCTACAGGAGCGCAGACCAAGAGACCCAGTACTTC
>TRBV7-9|TRBJ2-5|.|.
CASSPSRETQYF
TGTGCCAGCAGCCCTTCGAGGGAGACCCAGTACTTC
>TRBV4-3|TRBJ1-1|TRBD1|few
CASSQEQGASEAFF
TGCGCCAGCAGCCAAGAGCAGGGGGCTTCGGAAGCTTTCTTT
>TRBV20-1|TRBJ2-3|.|few
CSARAGTASTDTQYF
TGCAGTGCTAGAGCCGGGACGGCTAGCACAGATACGCAGTATTTT
>TRBV2|TRBJ1-1|.|.
CASSAGRENTEAFF
TGTGCCAGCAGTGCGGGCAGAGAGAACACTGAAGCTTTCTTT
>TRBV7-3|TRBJ1-1|TRBD1|.
CASSLQGGVTEAFF
TGTGCCAGCAGCTTACAGGGGGGAGTAACTGAAGCTTTCTTT
>TRBV7-9|TRBJ2-1|.|.
CASSLSLGVNEQFF
TGTGCCAGCAGCCTAAGTCTCGGTGTAAATGAGCAGTTCTTC
>TRBV2|TRBJ2-1|.|many
CASSGFGVSSYNEQFF
TGTGCCAGCAGCGGCTTTGGGGTAAGCTCCTACAATGAGCAGTTCTTC
>TRBV3-1|TRBJ2-3|TRBD2|.
CASSLRLAVTDTQYF
TGTGCCAGCAGCCTTCGACTAGCGGTCACAGATACGCAGTATTTT
>TRBV5-5|TRBJ1-2|.|few
CASSLRTDYGYTF
TGTGCCAGCAGCTTGAGGACGGACTATGGCTACACCTTC
>TRBV12-3/TRBV12-4|TRBJ1-4|.|.
CASTHYRVSIGKLFF
TGTGCCAGTACCCACTACCGGGTATCGATTGGAAAACTGTTTTTT
>TRBV12-3/TRBV12-4|TRBJ1-3|.|.
CASRGDSSGNTIYF
TGTGCCAGCCGGGGGGATTCCTCTGGAAACACCATATATTTT
>TRBV4-2|TRBJ2-7|.|many
CASSQEGTEIYEQYF
TGTGCCAGCAGCCAAGAGGGGACCGAAATCTACGAGCAGTACTTC
>TRBV2|TRBJ2-3|.|.
CASSRTTGTQYF
TGTGCCAGCAGTCGGACCACGGGTACGCAGTATTTT
>TRBV5-1|TRBJ2-3|TRBD2|few
CASSLTSGRAGDTQYF
TGCGCCAGCAGCTTGACTAGCGGGAGGGCGGGAGATACGCAGTATTTT
>TRBV7-2|TRBJ2-3|TRBD1|many
CASTKERQGTTDTQYF
TGTGCCAGCACGAAGGAGAGACAGGGAACCACAGATACGCAGTATTTT
>TRBV29-1|TRBJ2-1|.|many
CSVGVSSYNEQFF
TGCAGCGTAGGGGTTTCATCCTACAATGAGCAGTTCTTC
>TRBV4-1|TRBJ2-5|TRBD2|many
CASSQDSLSSGQETQYF
TGCGCCAGCAGCCAAGATTCGTTGTCTAGCGGGCAAGAGACCCAGTACTTC
>TRBV12-3/TRBV12-4|TRBJ2-5|.|few
CASSLVEGASRKTQYF
TGTGCCAGCAGTTTAGTGGAGGGGGCGAGTAGGAAGACCCAGTACTTC
>TRBV2|TRBJ2-1|TRBD2|.
CASSALLAGAREQFF
TGTGCCAGCAGTGCCCTTCTAGCGGGGGCCCGTGAGCAGTTCTTC
>TRBV20-1|TRBJ2-7|.|many
CSARRRASYEQYF
TGCAGTGCTAGACGTAGAGCCTCCTACGAGCAGTACTTC
>TRBV4-1|TRBJ2-3|TRBD2|few
CASSQASSGTAQYF
TGCGCCAGCAGCCAAGCATCTAGCGGGACGGCGCAGTATTTT
>TRBV4-1|TRBJ1-2|.|many
CASSGSGTYYGYTF
TGCGCCAGCAGCGGAAGTGGGACCTACTATGGCTACACCTTC
>TRBV2|TRBJ2-5|.|many
CASSVKETQYF
TGTGCCAGCAGTGTAAAAGAGACCCAGTACTTC
>TRBV20-1|TRBJ2-1|TRBD2|few
CTPSPAGGANIYNEQFF
TGCACCCCTAGTCCGGCGGGGGGAGCTAATATCTACAATGAGCAGTTCTTC
>TRBV11-2|TRBJ1-1|TRBD1|once
CDSTKGTGGGLAFF
TGTGACAGCACCAAAGGAACAGGGGGCGGTTTGGCTTTCTTT
>TRBV25-1|TRBJ2-1|.|few
CASSEFTGAVGGRNEQFF
TGTGCCAGCAGTGAATTTACGGGCGCAGTGGGGGGGCGGAATGAGCAGTTCTTC
>TRBV7-9|TRBJ1-4|.|few
CASSLEGLSFEKLFF
TGTGCCAGCAGCTTAGAAGGGCTATCCTTTGAAAAACTGTTTTTT
>TRBV7-6|TRBJ2-3|TRBD2|many
CASSPDRLAGDTQYF
TGTGCCAGCAGCCCCGATCGACTAGCGGGGGATACGCAGTATTTT
>TRBV12-3/TRBV12-4|TRBJ2-1|.|.
CASSLHEQFF
TGTGCCAGCAGTTTACATGAGCAGTTCTTC
>TRBV5-1|TRBJ1-4|TRBD1|many
CASRRTGQYEKLFF
TGCGCCAGCAGGAGGACAGGGCAATATGAAAAACTGTTTTTT
>TRBV12-3/TRBV12-4|TRBJ2-7|.|.
CASRHREYEQYF
TGTGCCAGCAGGCACAGGGAATACGAGCAGTACTTC
>TRBV3-1|TRBJ2-7|.|many
CASSQEGTNKRQYF
TGTGCCAGCAGCCAGGAGGGGACCAATAAAAGGCAGTACTTC
>TRBV27|TRBJ1-4|TRBD1|.
CASSQRQGWEKLFF
TGTGCCAGCAGTCAGCGACAGGGGTGGGAAAAACTGTTTTTT
>TRBV6-2/TRBV6-3|TRBJ1-5|.|.
CASSGRDLKNQPQHF
TGTGCCAGCAGTGGGAGGGACCTCAAGAATCAGCCCCAGCATTTT
>TRBV7-9|TRBJ2-5|TRBD1|many
CASGSGTVASQYF
TGTGCCAGCGGGTCCGGGACAGTAGCGTCCCAGTACTTC
>TRBV5-1|TRBJ1-1|TRBD1|many
CASSSGQGFTEAFF
TGCGCCAGCAGCTCGGGACAGGGGTTCACTGAAGCTTTCTTT
>TRBV10-3|TRBJ2-7|.|.
CAIRGGPLSYEQYF
TGTGCCATCAGAGGGGGGCCCTTATCCTACGAGCAGTACTTC
>TRBV29-1|TRBJ2-1|.|many
CAGRRAFEQFF
TGCGCAGGGAGGCGGGCCTTTGAGCAGTTCTTC
>TRBV19|TRBJ2-1|TRBD2|.
CASSLGLAGGPWVF
TGTGCCAGTAGTCTGGGACTAGCGGGAGGCCCCTGGGTCTTC
>TRBV7-2|TRBJ1-1|.|few
CASSLKGRDTEAFF
TGTGCCAGCAGCTTAAAGGGAAGAGACACTGAAGCTTTCTTT